This T cell receptor (beta chain) was captured by sequencing in a study of siplizumab effects on memory and regulatory T cells. Study outcomes and limitations: Naive T cell populations appeared to exhibit greater diversity than memory cells and appeared to be major alloresponse contributors.

TCRdb's table, derived via immunoSEQ multiplex PCR, lists solely in-frame clones and lacks some. The top ten clones hold more than 0.95% of a sample with over 85,000 clones, roughly nine tenths of them seen once. About this clone: Its antigen is unidentified.

Trimming pared 2 bases from V and 4 bases from J, leaving 12 bases between. There are 15 residues in the CDR3. CDR1 SGHTA and CDR2 FQGTGA come from the germline V gene. The rearrangement links TRBV7-3 to TRBJ2-1; maybe TRBD2 (5 bases). The source of this sequence is a human donor in good health. Sample: CD4+ T cells sorted from blood. The CDR3 DNA sequence: TGTGCCAGCAGCTTAGCAGCGGATCAGTACAATGAGCAGTTCTTC. Translating gives CASSLAADQYNEQFF.